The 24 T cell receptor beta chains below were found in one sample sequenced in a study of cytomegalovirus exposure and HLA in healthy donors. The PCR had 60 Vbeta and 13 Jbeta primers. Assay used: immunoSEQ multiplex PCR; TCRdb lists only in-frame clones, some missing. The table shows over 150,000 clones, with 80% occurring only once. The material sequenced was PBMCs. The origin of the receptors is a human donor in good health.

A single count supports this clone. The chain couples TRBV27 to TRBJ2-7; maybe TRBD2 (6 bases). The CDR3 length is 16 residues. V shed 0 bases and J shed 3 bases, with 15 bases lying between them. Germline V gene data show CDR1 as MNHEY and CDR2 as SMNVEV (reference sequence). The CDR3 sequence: CASSLSGGDGYYEQYF. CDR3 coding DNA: TGTGCCAGCAGTTTATCAGGCGGGGACGGATACTACGAGCAGTACTTC.

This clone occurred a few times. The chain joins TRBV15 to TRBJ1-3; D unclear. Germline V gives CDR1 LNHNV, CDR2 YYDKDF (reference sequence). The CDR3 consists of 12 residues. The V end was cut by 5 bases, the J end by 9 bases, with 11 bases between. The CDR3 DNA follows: TGTGCCACCAGCTCTCCAAGGAGCACCATATATTTT. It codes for CATSSPRSTIYF.

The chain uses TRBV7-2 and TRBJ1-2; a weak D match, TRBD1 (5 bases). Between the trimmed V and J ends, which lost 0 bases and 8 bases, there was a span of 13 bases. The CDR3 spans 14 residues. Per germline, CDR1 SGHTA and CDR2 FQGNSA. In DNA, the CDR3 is TGTGCCAGCAGCTTAGCATTCAGGGCGGGGGGCTACACCTTC. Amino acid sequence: CASSLAFRAGGYTF.

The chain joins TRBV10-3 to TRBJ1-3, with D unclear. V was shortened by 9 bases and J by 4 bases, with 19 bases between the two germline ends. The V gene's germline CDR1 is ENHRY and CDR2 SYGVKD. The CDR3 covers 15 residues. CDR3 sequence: CAMAMGSYSGNTIYF. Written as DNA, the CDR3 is TGTGCCATGGCGATGGGGAGTTACTCCGGAAACACCATATATTTT.

The CDR3 nucleotides read TGTGCCAGCAGTCAGGATTTGGAGCAGTACTTC. It specifies CASSQDLEQYF. The rearrangement links TRBV2 to TRBJ2-7; D is unresolved. Germline values: CDR1 SNHLY, CDR2 FYNNEI. Trimming removed 5 bases from V and 7 bases from J, with 9 bases in between. This CDR3 is 11 amino acids long.

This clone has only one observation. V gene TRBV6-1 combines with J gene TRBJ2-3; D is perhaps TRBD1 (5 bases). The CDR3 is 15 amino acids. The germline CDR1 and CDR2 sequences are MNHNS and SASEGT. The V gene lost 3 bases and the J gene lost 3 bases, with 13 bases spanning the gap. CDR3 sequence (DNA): TGTGCCAGCAGTGATTTAGGACATGCGACAGATACGCAGTATTTT. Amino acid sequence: CASSDLGHATDTQYF.

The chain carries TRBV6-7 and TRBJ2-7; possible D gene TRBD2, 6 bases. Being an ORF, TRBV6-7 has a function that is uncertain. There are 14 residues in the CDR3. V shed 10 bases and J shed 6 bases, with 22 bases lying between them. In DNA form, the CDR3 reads TGTGCCACCCCGCCTAGGAGGGGAGCTTCCGAGCAGTACTTC. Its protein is CATPPRRGASEQYF.

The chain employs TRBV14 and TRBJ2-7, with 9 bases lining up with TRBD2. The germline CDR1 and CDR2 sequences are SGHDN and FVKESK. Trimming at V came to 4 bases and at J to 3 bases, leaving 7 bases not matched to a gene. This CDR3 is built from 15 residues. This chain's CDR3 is CASSPRASGVYEQYF. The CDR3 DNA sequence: TGTGCCAGCAGCCCCCGGGCTAGCGGGGTCTACGAGCAGTACTTC.

This CDR3 is CASSPLDRNSYEQYF. The CDR3 DNA sequence: TGTGCCAGCAGCCCCTTGGACAGGAACTCCTACGAGCAGTACTTC. This chain joins TRBV7-9 and TRBJ2-7; 7 bases are a match to TRBD1. The V gene end was trimmed by 5 bases and the J gene end by 0 bases; junction bases not matched to a gene: 7. Germline lookup yields CDR1 SEHNR and CDR2 FQNEAQ (reference sequence). The CDR3 runs 15 residues.

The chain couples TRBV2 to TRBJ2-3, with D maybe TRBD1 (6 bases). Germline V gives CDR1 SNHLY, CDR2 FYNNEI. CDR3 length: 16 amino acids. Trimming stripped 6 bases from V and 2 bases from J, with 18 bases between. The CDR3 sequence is CASSVIPGHLTDTQYF. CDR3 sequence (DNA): TGTGCCAGCAGCGTAATCCCGGGACACCTCACAGATACGCAGTATTTT.

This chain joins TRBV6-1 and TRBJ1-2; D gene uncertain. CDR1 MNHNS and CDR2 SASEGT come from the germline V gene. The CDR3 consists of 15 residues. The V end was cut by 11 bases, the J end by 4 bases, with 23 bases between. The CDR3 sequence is CASLRPAGSGYGYTF. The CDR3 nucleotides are TGTGCCTCCCTACGTCCGGCAGGCAGCGGCTATGGCTACACCTTC.

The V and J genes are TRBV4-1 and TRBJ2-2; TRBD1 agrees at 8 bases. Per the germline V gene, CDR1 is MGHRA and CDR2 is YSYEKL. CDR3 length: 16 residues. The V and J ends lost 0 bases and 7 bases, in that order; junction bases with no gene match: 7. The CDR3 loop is CASSQDRGRLVGELFF. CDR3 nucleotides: TGCGCCAGCAGCCAAGACAGGGGGCGGTTAGTCGGGGAGCTGTTTTTT.

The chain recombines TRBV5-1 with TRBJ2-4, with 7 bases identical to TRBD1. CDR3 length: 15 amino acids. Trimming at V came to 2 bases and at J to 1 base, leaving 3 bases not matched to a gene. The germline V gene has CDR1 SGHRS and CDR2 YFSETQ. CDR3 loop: CASSFEQGAKNIQYF. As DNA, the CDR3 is TGCGCCAGCAGCTTCGAACAGGGGGCCAAAAACATTCAGTACTTC.

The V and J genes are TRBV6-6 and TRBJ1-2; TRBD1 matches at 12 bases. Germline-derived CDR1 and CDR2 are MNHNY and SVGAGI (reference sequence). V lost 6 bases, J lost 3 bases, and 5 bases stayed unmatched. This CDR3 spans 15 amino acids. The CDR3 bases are TGTGCCAGCAGAGAGGGACAGGGGGCTTACTATGGCTACACCTTC. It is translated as CASREGQGAYYGYTF.

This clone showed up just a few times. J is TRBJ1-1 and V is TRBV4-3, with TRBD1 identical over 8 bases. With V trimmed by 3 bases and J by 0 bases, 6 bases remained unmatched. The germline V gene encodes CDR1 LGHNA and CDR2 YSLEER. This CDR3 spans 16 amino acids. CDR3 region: CASSQDQTGVNTEAFF. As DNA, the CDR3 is TGCGCCAGCAGCCAGGATCAGACAGGGGTGAACACTGAAGCTTTCTTT.

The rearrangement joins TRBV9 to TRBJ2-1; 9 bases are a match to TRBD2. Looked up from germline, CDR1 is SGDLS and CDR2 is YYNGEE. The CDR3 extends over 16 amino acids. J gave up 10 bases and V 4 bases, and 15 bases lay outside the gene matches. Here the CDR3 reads CASSRNPAGGLREQFF. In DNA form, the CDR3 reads TGTGCCAGCAGCCGAAATCCAGCGGGGGGCCTGCGAGAGCAGTTCTTC.

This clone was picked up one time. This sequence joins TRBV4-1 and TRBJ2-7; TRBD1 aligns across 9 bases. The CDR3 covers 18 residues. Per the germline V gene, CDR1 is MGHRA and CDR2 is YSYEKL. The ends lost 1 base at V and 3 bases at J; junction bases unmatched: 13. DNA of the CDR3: TGCGCCAGCAGCCAAGTTAGCTCCGTTACAGGGGGCAGCTACGAGCAGTACTTC. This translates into CASSQVSSVTGGSYEQYF.

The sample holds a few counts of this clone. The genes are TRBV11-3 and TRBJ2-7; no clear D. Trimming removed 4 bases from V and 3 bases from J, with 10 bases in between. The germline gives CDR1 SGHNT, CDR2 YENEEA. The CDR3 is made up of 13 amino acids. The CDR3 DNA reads TGTGCCAGCAGCTGGCTAGTGGACTACGAGCAGTACTTC. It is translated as CASSWLVDYEQYF.

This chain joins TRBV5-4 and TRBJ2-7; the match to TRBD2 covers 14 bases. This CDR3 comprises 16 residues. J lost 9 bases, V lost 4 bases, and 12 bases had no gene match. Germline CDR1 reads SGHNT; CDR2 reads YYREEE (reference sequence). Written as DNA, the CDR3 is TGTGCCAGCAGCACCGGGACTAGCGGGGGTCTGCGCGGGCAGTACTTC. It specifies CASSTGTSGGLRGQYF.

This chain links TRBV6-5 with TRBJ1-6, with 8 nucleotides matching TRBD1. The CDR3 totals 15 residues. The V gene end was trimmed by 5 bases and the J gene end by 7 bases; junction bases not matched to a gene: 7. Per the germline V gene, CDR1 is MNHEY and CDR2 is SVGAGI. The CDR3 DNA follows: TGTGCCAGCAGTCTCCTGGACAGGGCCAATTCACCCCTCCACTTT. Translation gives CASSLLDRANSPLHF.

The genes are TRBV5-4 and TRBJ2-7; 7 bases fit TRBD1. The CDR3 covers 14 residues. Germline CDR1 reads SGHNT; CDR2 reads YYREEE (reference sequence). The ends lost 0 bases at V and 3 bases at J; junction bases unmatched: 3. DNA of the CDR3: TGTGCCAGCAGCTTGGTTGGGACAGACTACGAGCAGTACTTC. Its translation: CASSLVGTDYEQYF.

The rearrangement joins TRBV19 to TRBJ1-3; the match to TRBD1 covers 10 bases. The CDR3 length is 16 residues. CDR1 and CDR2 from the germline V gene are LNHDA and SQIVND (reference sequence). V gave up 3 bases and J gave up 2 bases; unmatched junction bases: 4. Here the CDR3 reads CASSIGDRGAGNTIYF. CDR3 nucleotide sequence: TGTGCCAGTAGTATTGGGGACAGGGGAGCTGGAAACACCATATATTTT.

The CDR3 DNA follows: TGTGCCAGCAGCTTCGGGGTCGGCAATGAGCAGTTCTTC. It specifies CASSFGVGNEQFF. This chain connects TRBV5-6 to TRBJ2-1, with D tentatively TRBD2 (5 bases). The V gene lost 2 bases and the J gene lost 6 bases, with 9 bases spanning the gap. The CDR3 consists of 13 residues. From germline, CDR1 is SGHDT and CDR2 YYEEEE. Together with reference TRBV5-6 and TRBJ2-1, the CDR3 gives the full variable domain: DAGVTQSPTHLIKTRGQQVTLRCSPKSGHDTVSWYQQALGQGPQFIFQYYEEEERQRGNFPDRFSGHQFPNYSSELNVNALLLGDSALYLCASSFGVGNEQFFGPGTRLTVL.

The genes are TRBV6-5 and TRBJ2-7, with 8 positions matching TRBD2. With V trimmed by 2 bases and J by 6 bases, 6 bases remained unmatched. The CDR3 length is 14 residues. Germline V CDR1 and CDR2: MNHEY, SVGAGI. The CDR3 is CASSYGGGSSEQYF. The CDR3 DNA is TGTGCCAGCAGTTACGGCGGGGGGTCTTCCGAGCAGTACTTC.